The source of this T cell receptor (beta chain) is a study of human T cells and chemical hapten exposure (dated by TCRdb to the early 2020s). In terms of the full investigation: For sensitization, 2% DPC in acetone was applied to a roughly 2 cm by roughly 2 cm area of upper inner arm skin. This study followed changes in the peripheral blood TCR repertoire in vivo during primary and secondary sensitization of alopecia patients to the hapten diphenylcyclopropenone (DPC). Alopecia areata with under or over 50% scalp involvement, alopecia totalis and alopecia universalis were represented in the patient cohort, which was mostly female. Patch tests used Finn chambers with 0.01% DPC on the upper back, scored after 6 days by International Contact Dermatitis Research Group standards. For TCR sequencing, blood came from 25 to 35 alopecia patients at anywhere from one to four time points (pre-sensitization, 2, 6 and 24 weeks). Libraries were combined into a pool for sequencing, and differences in TCR yield between samples came mainly from small differences in library volumes within the pool. Throughout the study period of roughly 24 weeks, patients also received therapeutic DPC doses to the scalp every week. Blood samples were taken from patients before sensitization (week 0) and at 2, 6 and about 24 weeks after DPC sensitization. Points the paper makes about the study in general: All patients had alopecia, a presumed autoimmune disease, so their immune response might differ from that of healthy individuals. Patch test score correlated positively with the number of PT1 expanded TCRs, reaching significance at thresholds 8, 16 and 32 but not at 4. DPC sensitization did not change how many TCRs were above 1 in 1000 frequency, and no evidence was found of alterations in global repertoire structure. Expanded TCRs formed significantly more large CDR3 similarity clusters than pre-sensitization or healthy control sets, consistent with antigen-driven responses. Repeated subsampling changed both the strength of the expansion versus patch-test correlation and the threshold at which that correlation became significant.

The time point label corresponds to: patch test 1, 2 weeks after DPC sensitization. In the paper's terms, the treatment or condition label means: therapeutic diphenylcyclopropenone sensitization with weekly scalp DPC. Blood at each patch-test visit was drawn before the patch test was applied. Patients were considered eligible if aged 18 to 70, diagnosed with alopecia and deemed suitable for DPC therapy, and patients were excluded if pregnant. Total RNA was isolated from unfractionated whole blood collected in Tempus Blood RNA tubes. The library was generated by RACE. TCRdb names NextSeq 500 as the instrument used. During library preparation, unique molecular identifiers were attached to individual cDNA molecules so that TCRs could be counted in a quantitative, reproducible way. For every blood RNA sample, sequencing covered both the TCR alpha and TCR beta chains. On the study's bioinformatics: The median number of TCRs per sample was over 85,000, ranging from about 20,000 to 750,000. V, J and CDR3 annotation of the TCR reads was performed with the Decombinator software suite. Every sample was subsampled to the same number of TCRs (28,000) for the PS versus PT1 abundance plots. TCRs were defined as expanded if absent before sensitization and observed at least eight times at the 2-week time point. The raw public data were reprocessed by TCRdb itself: fastp quality trimming at Q25, MiXCR clonotype calling, in-frame beta chains only. Rows are combined by CDR3 protein, so each entry shows the most common genes and DNA. TCRdb assigned the V and J calls; the authors' analysis was not used. Recorded for this sample are 180,000 or so distinct CDR3 sequences; about 15% of them occurred a single time. Clones ranked in the top ten supply 1.7% of the sample.

For this clonotype: Which antigen it targets is not known. Per-nucleotide qualities are absent, and no much larger clonotype sits a single base away.

The TCR comes from a woman younger than 45 with alopecia areata. Some clones in this sample may be carry-over from other donors' samples. Sequences were derived from whole blood, sampled in connection with sensitization to the hapten diphenylcyclopropenone (DPC).

The DNA is TGCAGTGCTAGAGAACTAGCGGGAGTTAGTGGTAAGGAGCAGTTCTTC. Protein translation: CSARELAGVSGKEQFF. This sequence uses TRBV20-1 and TRBJ2-1; 11 bases in the middle match TRBD2. Based on the germline V gene (reference sequence), the CDR1 and CDR2 sequences are DFQATT and SNEGSKA. Trimming takes 0 bases off V and 10 bases off J; junction bases not matched to a gene: 11. The CDR3, cysteine through phenylalanine, is 16 amino acids long. The sequence is cut down to CDR3 DNA, 48 bases in frame from base 1.